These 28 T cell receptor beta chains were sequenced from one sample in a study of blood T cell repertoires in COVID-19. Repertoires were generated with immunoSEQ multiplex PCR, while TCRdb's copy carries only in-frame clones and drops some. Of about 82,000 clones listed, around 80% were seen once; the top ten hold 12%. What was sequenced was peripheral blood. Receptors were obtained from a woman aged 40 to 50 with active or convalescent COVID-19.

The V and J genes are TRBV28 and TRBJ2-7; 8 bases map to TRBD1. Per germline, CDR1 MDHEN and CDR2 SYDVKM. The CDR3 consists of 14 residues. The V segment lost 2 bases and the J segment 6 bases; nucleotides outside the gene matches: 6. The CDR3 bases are TGTGCCAGCAGTTTAAACCCAGGGGGCGGCGAGCAGTACTTC. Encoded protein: CASSLNPGGGEQYF.

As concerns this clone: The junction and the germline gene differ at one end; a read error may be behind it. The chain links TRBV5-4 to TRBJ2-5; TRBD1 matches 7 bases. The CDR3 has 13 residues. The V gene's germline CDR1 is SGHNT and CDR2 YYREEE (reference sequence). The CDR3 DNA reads TGTGCCAGCAGGTTGGGGACAGAAGAGACCCAGTACTTC. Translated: CASRLGTEETQYF.

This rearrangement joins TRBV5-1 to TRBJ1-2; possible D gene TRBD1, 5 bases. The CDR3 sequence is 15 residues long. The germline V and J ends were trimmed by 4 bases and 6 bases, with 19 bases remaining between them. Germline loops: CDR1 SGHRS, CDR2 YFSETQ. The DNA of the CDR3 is TGCGCCAGCAGCACGCCCAGCAGGGTCGAGGATGGCTACACCTTC. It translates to CASSTPSRVEDGYTF.

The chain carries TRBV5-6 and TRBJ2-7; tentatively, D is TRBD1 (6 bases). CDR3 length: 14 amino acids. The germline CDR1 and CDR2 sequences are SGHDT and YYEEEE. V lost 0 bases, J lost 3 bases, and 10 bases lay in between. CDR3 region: CASSLGPQGYEQYF. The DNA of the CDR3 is TGTGCCAGCAGCTTGGGACCACAGGGCTACGAGCAGTACTTC.

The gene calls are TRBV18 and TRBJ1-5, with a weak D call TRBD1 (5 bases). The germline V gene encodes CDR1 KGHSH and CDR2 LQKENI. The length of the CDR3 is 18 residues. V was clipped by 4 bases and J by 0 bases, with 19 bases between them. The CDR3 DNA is TGTGCCAGCTCACTCACAGGCCCCGGCCGGTATAGCAATCAGCCCCAGCATTTT. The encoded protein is CASSLTGPGRYSNQPQHF.

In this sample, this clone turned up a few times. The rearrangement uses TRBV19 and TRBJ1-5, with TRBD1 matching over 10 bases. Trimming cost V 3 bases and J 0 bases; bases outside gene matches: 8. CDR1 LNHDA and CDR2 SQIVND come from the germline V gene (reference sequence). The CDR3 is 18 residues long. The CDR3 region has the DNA TGTGCCAGTAGTATCGGCGGGGGACAGGGGTATAGCAATCAGCCCCAGCATTTT. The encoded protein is CASSIGGGQGYSNQPQHF.

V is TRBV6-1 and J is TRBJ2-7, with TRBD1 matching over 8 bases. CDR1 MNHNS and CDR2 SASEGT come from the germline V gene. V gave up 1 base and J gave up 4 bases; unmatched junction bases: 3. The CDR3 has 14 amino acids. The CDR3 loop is CASSEGTGSYEQYF. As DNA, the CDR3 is TGTGCCAGCAGTGAAGGGACAGGGTCTTACGAGCAGTACTTC.

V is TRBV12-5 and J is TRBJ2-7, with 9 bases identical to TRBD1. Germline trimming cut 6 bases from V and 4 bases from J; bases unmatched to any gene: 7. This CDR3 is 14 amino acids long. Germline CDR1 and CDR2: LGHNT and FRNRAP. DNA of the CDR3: TGTGCTAGTGGGAGGGGGGACAGGGTTTACGAGCAGTACTTC. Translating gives CASGRGDRVYEQYF.

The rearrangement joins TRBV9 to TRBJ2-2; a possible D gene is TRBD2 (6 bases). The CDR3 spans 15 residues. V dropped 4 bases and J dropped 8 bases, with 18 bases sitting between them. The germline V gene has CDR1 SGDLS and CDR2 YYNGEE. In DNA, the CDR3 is TGTGCCAGCAGCCCACGACTAGAGGAAATAGGGGAGCTGTTTTTT. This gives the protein CASSPRLEEIGELFF.

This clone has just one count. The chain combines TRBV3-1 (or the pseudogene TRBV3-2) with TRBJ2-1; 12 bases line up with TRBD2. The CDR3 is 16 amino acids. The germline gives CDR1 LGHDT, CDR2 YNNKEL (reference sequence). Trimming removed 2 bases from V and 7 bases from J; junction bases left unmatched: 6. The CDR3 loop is CASSQMTSGSANEQFF. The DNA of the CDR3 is TGTGCCAGCAGCCAAATGACTAGCGGGAGTGCGAATGAGCAGTTCTTC.

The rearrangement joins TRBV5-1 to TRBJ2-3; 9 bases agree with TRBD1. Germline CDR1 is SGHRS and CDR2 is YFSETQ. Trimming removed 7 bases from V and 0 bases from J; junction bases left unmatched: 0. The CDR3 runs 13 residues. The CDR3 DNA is TGCGCCAGCGGACAGGGGAGCACAGATACGCAGTATTTT. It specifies CASGQGSTDTQYF.

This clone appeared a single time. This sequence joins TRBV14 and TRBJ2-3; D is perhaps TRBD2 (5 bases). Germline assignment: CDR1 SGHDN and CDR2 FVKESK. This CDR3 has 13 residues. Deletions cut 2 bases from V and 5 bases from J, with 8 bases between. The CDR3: CASSQLAEDTQYF. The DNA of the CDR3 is TGTGCCAGCAGCCAACTAGCAGAAGATACGCAGTATTTT.

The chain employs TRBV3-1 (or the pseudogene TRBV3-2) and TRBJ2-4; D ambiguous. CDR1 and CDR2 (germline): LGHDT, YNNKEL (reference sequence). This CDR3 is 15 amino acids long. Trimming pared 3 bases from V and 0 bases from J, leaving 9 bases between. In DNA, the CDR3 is TGTGCCAGCAGCCACGTTAGATTAGCCAAAAACATTCAGTACTTC. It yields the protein CASSHVRLAKNIQYF.

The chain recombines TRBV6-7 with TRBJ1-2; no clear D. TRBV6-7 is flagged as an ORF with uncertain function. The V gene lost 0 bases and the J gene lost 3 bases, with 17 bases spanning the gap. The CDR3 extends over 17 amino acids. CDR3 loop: CASSYSQPALADYGYTF. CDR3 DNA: TGTGCCAGCAGTTACTCGCAGCCCGCGTTGGCGGACTATGGCTACACCTTC.

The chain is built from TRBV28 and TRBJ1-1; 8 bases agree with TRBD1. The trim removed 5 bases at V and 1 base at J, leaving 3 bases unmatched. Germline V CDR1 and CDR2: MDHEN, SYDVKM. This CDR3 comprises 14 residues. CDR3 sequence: CASSPGTGNTEAFF. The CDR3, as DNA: TGTGCCAGCAGTCCCGGGACAGGGAACACTGAAGCTTTCTTT.

DNA of the CDR3: TGCAGCGCCGGGACTAGCGGGACAGGCGAGCAGTACTTC. Its protein is CSAGTSGTGEQYF. The chain has TRBV29-1 and TRBJ2-7; 13 nucleotides agree with TRBD2. Trimming took 7 bases from V and 6 from J; bases not matched to a gene: 6. The CDR3 consists of 13 residues. Germline V gene lookup returns CDR1 SQVTM and CDR2 ANQGSEA.

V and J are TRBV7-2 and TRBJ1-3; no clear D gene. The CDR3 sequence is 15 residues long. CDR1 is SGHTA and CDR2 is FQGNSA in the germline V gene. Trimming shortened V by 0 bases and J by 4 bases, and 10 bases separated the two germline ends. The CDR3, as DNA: TGTGCCAGCAGCTTAGCGGCAGTGGTCGGAAACACCATATATTTT. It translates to CASSLAAVVGNTIYF. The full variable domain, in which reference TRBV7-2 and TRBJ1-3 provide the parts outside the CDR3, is GAGVSQSPSNKVTEKGKDVELRCDPISGHTALYWYRQSLGQGLEFLIYFQGNSAPDKSGLPSDRFSAERTGGSVSTLTIQRTQQEDSAVYLCASSLAAVVGNTIYFGEGSWLTVV.

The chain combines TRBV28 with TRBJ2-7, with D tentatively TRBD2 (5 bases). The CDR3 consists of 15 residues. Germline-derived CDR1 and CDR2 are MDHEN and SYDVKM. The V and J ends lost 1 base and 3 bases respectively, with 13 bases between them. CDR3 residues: CASSLLVSSGYEQYF. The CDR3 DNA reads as TGTGCCAGCAGTTTATTGGTGTCCAGCGGCTACGAGCAGTACTTC.

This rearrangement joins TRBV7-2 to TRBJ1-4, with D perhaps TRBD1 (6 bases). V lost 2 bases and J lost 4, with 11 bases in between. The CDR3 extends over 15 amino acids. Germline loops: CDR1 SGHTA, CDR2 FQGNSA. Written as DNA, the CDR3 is TGTGCCAGCAGCTTATATAAGGGGGTTAATGAAAAACTGTTTTTT. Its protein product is CASSLYKGVNEKLFF.

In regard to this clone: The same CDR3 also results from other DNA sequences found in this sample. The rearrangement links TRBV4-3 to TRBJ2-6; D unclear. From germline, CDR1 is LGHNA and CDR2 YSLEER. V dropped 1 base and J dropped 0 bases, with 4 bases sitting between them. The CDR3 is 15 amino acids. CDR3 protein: CASSQAGSGANVLTF. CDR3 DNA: TGCGCCAGCAGCCAAGCCGGCTCTGGGGCCAACGTCCTGACTTTC.

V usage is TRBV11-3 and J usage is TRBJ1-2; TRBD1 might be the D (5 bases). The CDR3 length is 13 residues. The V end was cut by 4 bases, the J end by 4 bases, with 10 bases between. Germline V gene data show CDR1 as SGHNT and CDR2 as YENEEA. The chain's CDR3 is CASSSLDSYGYTF. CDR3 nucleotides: TGTGCCAGCAGCTCCCTAGACAGCTATGGCTACACCTTC.

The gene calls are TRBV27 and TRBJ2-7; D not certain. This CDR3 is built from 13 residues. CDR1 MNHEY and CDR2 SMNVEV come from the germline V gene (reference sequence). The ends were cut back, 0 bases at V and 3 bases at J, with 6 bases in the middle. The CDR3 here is CASSLSRYYEQYF. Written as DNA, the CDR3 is TGTGCCAGCAGTTTATCGCGGTACTACGAGCAGTACTTC.

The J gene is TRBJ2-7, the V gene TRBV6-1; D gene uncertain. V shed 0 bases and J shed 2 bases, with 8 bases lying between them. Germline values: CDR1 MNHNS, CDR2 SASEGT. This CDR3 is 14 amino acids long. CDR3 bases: TGTGCCAGCAGTGAAGCCCCCCAAACCTACGAGCAGTACTTC. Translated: CASSEAPQTYEQYF.

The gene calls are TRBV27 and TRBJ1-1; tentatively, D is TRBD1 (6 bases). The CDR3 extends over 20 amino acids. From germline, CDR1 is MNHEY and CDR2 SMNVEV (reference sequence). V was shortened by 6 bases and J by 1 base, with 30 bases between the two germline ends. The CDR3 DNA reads TGTGCCAGCAGAATCACCCCCCCACAGGGAGGGGTGGGGGGGAACACTGAAGCTTTCTTT. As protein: CASRITPPQGGVGGNTEAFF.

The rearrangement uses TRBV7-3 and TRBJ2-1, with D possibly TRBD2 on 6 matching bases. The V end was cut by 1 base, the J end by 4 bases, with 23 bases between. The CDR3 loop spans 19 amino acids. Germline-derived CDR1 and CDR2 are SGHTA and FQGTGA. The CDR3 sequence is CASSLKHAGSDVLYNEQFF. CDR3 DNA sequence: TGTGCCAGCAGCTTAAAACATGCGGGATCGGATGTACTATACAATGAGCAGTTCTTC.

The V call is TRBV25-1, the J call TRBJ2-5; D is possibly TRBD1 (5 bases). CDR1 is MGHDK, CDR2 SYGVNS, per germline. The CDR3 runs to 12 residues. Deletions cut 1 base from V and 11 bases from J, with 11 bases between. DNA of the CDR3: TGTGCCAGCAGTGAATCCGGCAGGGCTCAGTACTTC. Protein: CASSESGRAQYF.

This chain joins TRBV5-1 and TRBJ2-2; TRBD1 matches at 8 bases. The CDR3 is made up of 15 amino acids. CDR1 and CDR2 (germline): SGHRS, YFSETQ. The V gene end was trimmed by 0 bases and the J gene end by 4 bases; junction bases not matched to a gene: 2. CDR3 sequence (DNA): TGCGCCAGCAGCTTGGGGACAGGGTCCACCGGGGAGCTGTTTTTT. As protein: CASSLGTGSTGELFF. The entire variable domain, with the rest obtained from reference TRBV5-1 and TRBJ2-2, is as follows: KAGVTQTPRYLIKTRGQQVTLSCSPISGHRSVSWYQQTPGQGLQFLFEYFSETQRNKGNFPGRFSGRQFSNSRSEMNVSTLELGDSALYLCASSLGTGSTGELFFGEGSRLTVL.

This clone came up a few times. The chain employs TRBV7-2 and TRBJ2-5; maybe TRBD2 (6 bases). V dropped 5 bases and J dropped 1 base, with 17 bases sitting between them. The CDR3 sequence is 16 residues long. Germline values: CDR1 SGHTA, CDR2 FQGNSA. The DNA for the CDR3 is TGTGCCAGCAGCCCTCTCCGGGGGTTACGCCAAGAGACCCAGTACTTC. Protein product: CASSPLRGLRQETQYF.